The clone carrying this T cell receptor (beta chain) turned up a few times. This record comes from a study of blood T cells in healthy people across ages. PCR was performed a second time for about 6 to 12 cycles using a sample-barcoded 5' primer and a J-beta primer mix. TCRdb reprocessed the 5' RACE reads with MiXCR, giving one entry per CDR3 protein. Of some 640,000 distinct CDR3 sequences listed, about 30% are singletons. Sequencing was done on a sample of blood. The TCR was taken from a woman of 80 years or more in good health.

CDR3 coding DNA: TGCAGTGCTAATCTTATAGGGGGTTCCTATGGCTACACCTTC. This gives the protein CSANLIGGSYGYTF. The genes are TRBV20-1 and TRBJ1-2, with a tentative D call TRBD1 (6 bases). V was cut by 4 bases and J by 4 bases, with 16 bases left in between. The CDR3 is made up of 14 amino acids. Germline loops: CDR1 DFQATT, CDR2 SNEGSKA (reference sequence).